The next 30 T cell receptor beta chains were all read from a single sample in a study of control samples from healthy donors and cancer patients. This table comes from immunoSEQ multiplex PCR, and its TCRdb copy is limited to in-frame clones, with some not included. The sample consists of about 130,000 clones, over 75% of them appearing once. Sequencing used blood. Every receptor here comes from a man aged 35 to 55 in good health.

This sequence joins TRBV2 and TRBJ2-1; D may be TRBD1 or TRBD2 (5 bases each). The CDR3 consists of 15 residues. Germline CDR1 SNHLY, CDR2 FYNNEI. V lost 2 bases and J lost 16, with 24 bases in between. Here the CDR3 reads CASSEMGVGALLEFF. The DNA for the CDR3 is TGTGCCAGCAGTGAAATGGGGGTTGGGGCCCTTTTGGAATTCTTC.

J is TRBJ1-1 and V is TRBV5-6; D unclear. Per the germline V gene, CDR1 is SGHDT and CDR2 is YYEEEE. The CDR3 is 11 residues long. With 3 bases removed from V and 7 bases from J, the gap between germline ends came to 7 bases. CDR3 in DNA: TGTGCCAGCAGCTCATTTGATGAAGCTTTCTTT. This gives the protein CASSSFDEAFF.

The gene calls are TRBV6-1 and TRBJ1-3; TRBD1 is a possible D gene (6 bases). In germline, CDR1 is MNHNS, CDR2 SASEGT. The CDR3 length is 14 residues. V was cut by 3 bases and J by 7 bases, with 13 bases left in between. DNA for the CDR3: TGTGCCAGCAGTGAGAGGACAGAACGGAACACCATATATTTT. Translating it yields CASSERTERNTIYF.

A few counts support this clone. The rearrangement joins TRBV24-1 to TRBJ2-1, with TRBD1 as a possible D gene (5 bases). The CDR3 has 15 amino acids. CDR1 is KGHDR, CDR2 SFDVKD, per germline. V lost 1 base, J lost 8 bases, and 14 bases lay in between. CDR3 DNA sequence: TGTGCCACCAGTGATTTTAGGGGTTCATTCCATGAGCAGTTCTTC. Amino acid sequence: CATSDFRGSFHEQFF.

The CDR3 protein is CASSRRRVSSGNTIYF. The CDR3 nucleotides are TGTGCCAGCAGCAGACGCAGGGTTTCCTCTGGAAACACCATATATTTT. The rearrangement uses TRBV7-2 and TRBJ1-3; a weak D match, TRBD1 (5 bases). Germline CDR1 SGHTA, CDR2 FQGNSA. The length of the CDR3 is 16 residues. With 5 bases removed from V and 0 bases from J, the gap between germline ends came to 14 bases.

V usage is TRBV21-1 and J usage is TRBJ1-2. TRBV21-1 is reported as a pseudogene. The CDR3 runs to 12 residues. The CDR3 DNA follows: TGTGCCAGCAGCGATAATATCTATGGCTACACCTTC. Encoded protein: CASSDNIYGYTF.

This sequence joins TRBV28 and TRBJ2-7; the D is unclear. The CDR3 spans 14 residues. V lost 5 bases, J lost 1 base, and 12 bases lay in between. Germline values: CDR1 MDHEN, CDR2 SYDVKM. The CDR3 loop is CASSPRTFSYEQYF. DNA of the CDR3: TGTGCCAGCAGTCCGAGGACGTTTTCCTACGAGCAGTACTTC.

DNA for the CDR3: TGTGCCAGCAGCCCGACTAGTTACAATGAGCAGTTCTTC. This codes for CASSPTSYNEQFF. The J gene is TRBJ2-1, the V gene TRBV11-1, with D perhaps TRBD2 (6 bases). The CDR3 runs 13 residues. V lost 5 bases, J lost 4 bases, and 9 bases lay in between. Germline V gene sequence: CDR1 SGHAT, CDR2 FQDESV (reference sequence).

The count of this clone is one. The V and J genes are TRBV5-1 and TRBJ2-3, with D possibly TRBD2 on 5 matching bases. Per the germline V gene, CDR1 is SGHRS and CDR2 is YFSETQ. The CDR3 spans 14 residues. Trimming stripped 7 bases from V and 0 bases from J, with 12 bases between. In DNA form, the CDR3 reads TGCGCCAGCGGTGAGGGTATTAGCACAGATACGCAGTATTTT. This encodes CASGEGISTDTQYF.

The V gene is TRBV5-6, the J gene TRBJ1-4, with 7 bases identical to TRBD1. V lost 2 bases, J lost 5 bases, and 9 bases stayed unmatched. CDR1 is SGHDT, CDR2 YYEEEE, per germline. There are 16 residues in the CDR3. As DNA, the CDR3 is TGTGCCAGCAGCTTATTCAGGGGGACTCCCAATGAAAAACTGTTTTTT. Translated, it gives CASSLFRGTPNEKLFF.

V and J are TRBV15 and TRBJ1-4, with TRBD1 matching 7 bases. Germline V gene sequence: CDR1 LNHNV, CDR2 YYDKDF (reference sequence). V gave up 6 bases and J gave up 5 bases; unmatched junction bases: 6. This CDR3 is 14 amino acids long. The CDR3 bases are TGTGCCACCAGAGAGACAGGGTACAATGAAAAACTGTTTTTT. Translated: CATRETGYNEKLFF.

This chain joins TRBV9 and TRBJ2-1, with D possibly matching TRBD1 (5 bases). The V gene lost 4 bases and the J gene lost 0 bases, with 14 bases spanning the gap. This CDR3 spans 16 amino acids. Germline loops: CDR1 SGDLS, CDR2 YYNGEE. The CDR3 here is CASSPGQGLSYNEQFF. Written as DNA, the CDR3 is TGTGCCAGCAGCCCCGGTCAGGGTCTCTCCTACAATGAGCAGTTCTTC.

CDR3 protein: CASSLVGSRGYTF. The CDR3 region has the DNA TGTGCCAGCAGCTTGGTAGGGAGTCGAGGCTACACCTTC. The V call is TRBV5-4, the J call TRBJ1-2, with no clear D. Per germline, CDR1 SGHNT and CDR2 YYREEE (reference sequence). The V and J ends lost 0 bases and 8 bases respectively, with 11 bases between them. CDR3 length: 13 amino acids.

V and J are TRBV5-1 and TRBJ2-2, with 10 bases matching TRBD2. Germline CDR1 SGHRS, CDR2 YFSETQ. The CDR3 extends over 14 amino acids. The ends lost 7 bases at V and 5 bases at J; junction bases unmatched: 5. The CDR3 DNA reads TGCGCCAGCGCAGCGGGGGGGCGTACCGGGGAGCTGTTTTTT. This encodes CASAAGGRTGELFF.

The J gene is TRBJ1-1, the V gene TRBV7-9; D call uncertain. Germline CDR1 and CDR2: SEHNR and FQNEAQ (reference sequence). Trimming took 7 bases from V and 0 from J, leaving 9 bases between them. This CDR3 is built from 13 residues. The CDR3 protein is CASTSFMNTEAFF. The CDR3 DNA sequence: TGTGCCAGCACCTCATTCATGAACACTGAAGCTTTCTTT.

The CDR3 DNA follows: TGTGCCAGCAGCTTATCTAGGGAATCCTACAATGAGCAGTTCTTC. It translates to CASSLSRESYNEQFF. The chain has TRBV11-2 and TRBJ2-1; D unresolved. CDR1 and CDR2 (germline): SGHAT, FQNNGV. Trimming left V 2 bases short and J 1 base short, with 9 bases between. There are 15 residues in the CDR3.

The chain has TRBV5-4 and TRBJ2-7; D gene unclear. Germline assignment: CDR1 SGHNT and CDR2 YYREEE (reference sequence). The CDR3 has 13 amino acids. Trimming left V 0 bases short and J 3 bases short, with 7 bases between. The chain's CDR3 is CASSLGAGYEQYF. Here the CDR3 DNA reads TGTGCCAGCAGCTTGGGGGCCGGCTACGAGCAGTACTTC. The variable domain in full, with the rest retrieved from reference TRBV5-4 and TRBJ2-7, is ETGVTQSPTHLIKTRGQQVTLRCSSQSGHNTVSWYQQALGQGPQFIFQYYREEENGRGNFPPRFSGLQFPNYSSELNVNALELDDSALYLCASSLGAGYEQYFGPGTRLTVT.

The chain couples TRBV11-2 to TRBJ2-1, with TRBD1 matching 7 bases. CDR1 is SGHAT and CDR2 is FQNNGV in the germline V gene. The CDR3 contains 15 residues. V was pared by 2 bases and J by 9 bases, with 10 bases of the junction left unmatched. The CDR3 loop is CASSLIIHRGPEQFF. The DNA of the CDR3 is TGTGCCAGCAGCTTAATAATACACAGGGGCCCTGAGCAGTTCTTC.

This clone has only one observation. The chain joins TRBV9 to TRBJ2-3; 7 bases agree with TRBD1. Germline V gives CDR1 SGDLS, CDR2 YYNGEE. CDR3 length: 16 residues. J was trimmed by 6 bases and V by 3 bases; bases with no gene match: 13. The CDR3 protein is CASSGVTGVQGDTQYF. CDR3 DNA sequence: TGTGCCAGCAGCGGAGTAACAGGGGTACAAGGGGATACGCAGTATTTT.

The J gene is TRBJ1-4, the V gene TRBV28; D perhaps matches TRBD1 (5 bases). The CDR3 is 16 residues long. Looked up from germline, CDR1 is MDHEN and CDR2 is SYDVKM. The V and J ends lost 4 bases and 16 bases respectively, with 28 bases between them. The CDR3 is CASSSGRGGLLLISFF. DNA for the CDR3: TGTGCCAGCAGTTCAGGGCGCGGAGGGCTCCTACTTATATCGTTTTTT.

The rearrangement joins TRBV7-9 to TRBJ1-2; D perhaps matches TRBD1 (6 bases). The germline gives CDR1 SEHNR, CDR2 FQNEAQ (reference sequence). The CDR3 spans 14 residues. V gave up 5 bases and J gave up 4 bases, with 14 bases separating them. The CDR3 loop reads CASSPSGQTYGYTF. The CDR3 DNA follows: TGTGCCAGCAGCCCATCTGGACAGACCTATGGCTACACCTTC.

The chain's CDR3 is CASSLDGGSGLKFF. In DNA form, the CDR3 reads TGTGCCAGCAGCTTAGACGGGGGCTCGGGTTTGAAGTTCTTC. The chain joins TRBV7-2 to TRBJ2-1, with D perhaps given as TRBD1 or TRBD2 (6 bases each). The germline gives CDR1 SGHTA, CDR2 FQGNSA. V was pared by 1 base and J by 14 bases, with 18 bases between. This CDR3 has 14 residues.

The chain couples TRBV3-1 (or the pseudogene TRBV3-2) to TRBJ2-5; unclear D gene. V lost 0 bases, J lost 0 bases, and 8 bases lay in between. Germline lookup yields CDR1 LGHDT and CDR2 YNNKEL (reference sequence). The CDR3 totals 15 residues. The CDR3 DNA reads TGTGCCAGCAGCCAAGATGGGATGTACCAAGAGACCCAGTACTTC. Residues: CASSQDGMYQETQYF.

The V and J genes are TRBV19 and TRBJ2-2; 9 bases fit TRBD2. With 6 bases clipped from V and 5 bases from J, the junction kept 4 bases outside the gene matches. In germline, CDR1 is LNHDA, CDR2 SQIVND (reference sequence). This CDR3 has 14 residues. This CDR3 is CASRLAGGTGELFF. In DNA, the CDR3 is TGTGCCAGTAGACTCGCGGGGGGGACCGGGGAGCTGTTTTTT.

The genes are TRBV18 and TRBJ1-2, with D hard to call. V was pared by 2 bases and J by 4 bases, with 8 bases between. The CDR3 is made up of 13 amino acids. Germline V gene lookup returns CDR1 KGHSH and CDR2 LQKENI. The chain's CDR3 is CASSPGISYGYTF. In DNA form, the CDR3 reads TGTGCCAGCTCACCAGGCATTTCCTATGGCTACACCTTC.

J is TRBJ1-1 and V is TRBV30; perhaps TRBD1 as D (5 bases). The germline V and J ends were trimmed by 4 bases and 10 bases, with 16 bases remaining between them. The CDR3 spans 12 residues. In germline, CDR1 is GTSNPN, CDR2 SVGIG (reference sequence). CDR3 amino acids: CAWTFSRGRAFF. CDR3 DNA sequence: TGTGCCTGGACATTTTCCCGGGGGAGAGCTTTCTTT.

The genes are TRBV9 and TRBJ2-1; D may correspond to TRBD1 or TRBD2 (5 bases each). Germline CDR1 reads SGDLS; CDR2 reads YYNGEE. CDR3 length: 16 residues. V gave up 0 bases and J gave up 6 bases, with 16 bases separating them. CDR3 DNA sequence: TGTGCCAGCAGCGTAGATCCGGGACCTCCTTCCAATGAGCAGTTCTTC. Translation: CASSVDPGPPSNEQFF.

This sequence joins TRBV7-9 and TRBJ1-1; 9 bases match TRBD1. The V gene's germline CDR1 is SEHNR and CDR2 FQNEAQ (reference sequence). The junction had 8 bases not matched to a gene; V was cut back by 5 bases and J by 1 base. The CDR3 extends over 16 amino acids. CDR3 protein: CASSRLQGAENTEAFF. The CDR3 nucleotides read TGTGCCAGCAGCAGATTACAGGGGGCGGAGAACACTGAAGCTTTCTTT.

The rearrangement uses TRBV19 and TRBJ1-4, with D perhaps TRBD1 (5 bases). Germline loops: CDR1 LNHDA, CDR2 SQIVND (reference sequence). The germline V and J ends were trimmed by 2 bases and 8 bases, with 15 bases remaining between them. This CDR3 has 15 residues. CDR3 DNA sequence: TGTGCCAGTAGTATAAGGTCGGGGCCTCGGGAAAAACTGTTTTTT. This sequence encodes CASSIRSGPREKLFF. The full variable domain, rest sourced from reference TRBV19 and TRBJ1-4, is DGGITQSPKYLFRKEGQNVTLSCEQNLNHDAMYWYRQDPGQGLRLIYYSQIVNDFQKGDIAEGYSVSREKKESFPLTVTSAQKNPTAFYLCASSIRSGPREKLFFGSGTQLSVL.

The chain recombines TRBV9 with TRBJ1-5; the D is unclear. The V end lost 3 bases, the J end lost 0 bases, and 7 bases lay between the germline ends. The V gene's germline CDR1 is SGDLS and CDR2 YYNGEE. This CDR3 has 14 amino acids. The chain's CDR3 is CASSGLGSNQPQHF. In DNA, the CDR3 is TGTGCCAGCAGCGGACTGGGTAGCAATCAGCCCCAGCATTTT.